The 28 T cell receptor beta chains below come from one sample, sequenced in a study of PD-L1 blockade in urothelial cancer. The method was immunoSEQ multiplex PCR; TCRdb's version includes in-frame clones alone and lacks a portion of them. The sample has around 100,000 clones; 80% to 90% are singletons. This sample's time point: pretreatment peripheral blood. The sample was PBMCs, taken around atezolizumab (anti-PD-L1) treatment. The receptors shown here come from a man in his sixties with urothelial cancer.

V gene TRBV5-4 combines with J gene TRBJ1-2; 12 positions match TRBD1. This CDR3 has 15 residues. V shed 4 bases, J shed 8 bases, and the junction held 9 bases outside the gene matches. Germline-derived CDR1 and CDR2 are SGHNT and YYREEE (reference sequence). CDR3 amino acids: CASSKPGQGADGYTF. The CDR3 nucleotides are TGTGCCAGCAGCAAACCGGGACAGGGGGCTGACGGCTACACCTTC. The full variable domain, rest sourced from reference TRBV5-4 and TRBJ1-2, is ETGVTQSPTHLIKTRGQQVTLRCSSQSGHNTVSWYQQALGQGPQFIFQYYREEENGRGNFPPRFSGLQFPNYSSELNVNALELDDSALYLCASSKPGQGADGYTFGSGTRLTVV.

The genes are TRBV28 and TRBJ2-2, with D maybe TRBD1 (6 bases). CDR3 length: 17 amino acids. V was pared by 3 bases and J by 7 bases, with 21 bases between. Germline values: CDR1 MDHEN, CDR2 SYDVKM. This CDR3 reads CASSFLPGQTRGGELFF. CDR3 coding DNA: TGTGCCAGCAGTTTCTTACCCGGACAGACACGTGGCGGGGAGCTGTTTTTT.

This sequence joins TRBV6-4 and TRBJ1-1; D is perhaps TRBD1 (6 bases). The CDR3 has 13 residues. CDR1 and CDR2 from the germline V gene are MRHNA and SNTAGT. V was clipped by 5 bases and J by 3 bases, with 10 bases between them. CDR3 amino acids: CASSPDSDTEAFF. The CDR3 region has the DNA TGTGCCAGCAGTCCGGACAGCGACACTGAAGCTTTCTTT.

J is TRBJ2-5 and V is TRBV4-2; 11 bases line up with TRBD2. The V gene end was trimmed by 0 bases and the J gene end by 4 bases; junction bases not matched to a gene: 13. The CDR3 has 19 amino acids. The germline gives CDR1 LGHNA, CDR2 YNFKEQ. The CDR3 reads CASSQDFRVAGGTIETQYF. The CDR3 bases are TGTGCCAGCAGCCAAGATTTTCGAGTAGCGGGAGGGACCATAGAGACCCAGTACTTC.

This chain joins TRBV10-2 and TRBJ1-2; TRBD1 might be the D (5 bases). Germline CDR1 WSHSY, CDR2 SAAADI. Trimming shortened V by 6 bases and J by 0 bases, and 8 bases separated the two germline ends. This CDR3 contains 13 residues. CDR3: CASRDTTNYGYTF. The CDR3 DNA reads as TGCGCCAGCAGGGACACTACTAACTATGGCTACACCTTC.

For the CDR3, the DNA is TGCAGCGTTGCAGGGTTTATGGGACAGCAATCCTATAGCAATCAGCCCCAGCATTTT. Protein sequence: CSVAGFMGQQSYSNQPQHF. V gene TRBV29-1 combines with J gene TRBJ1-5; 7 bases are a match to TRBD1. Germline CDR1 and CDR2: SQVTM and ANQGSEA. Trimming removed 4 bases from V and 0 bases from J; junction bases left unmatched: 18. This CDR3 spans 19 amino acids.

The chain couples TRBV4-3 to TRBJ1-4, with 7 nucleotides matching TRBD1. This CDR3 region has 16 residues. In germline, CDR1 is LGHNA, CDR2 YSLEER. V dropped 3 bases and J dropped 6; count of bases not matched to a gene: 10. The CDR3 here is CASSQGRGVKDEKLFF. CDR3 nucleotides: TGCGCCAGCAGCCAGGGCAGGGGGGTCAAGGATGAAAAACTGTTTTTT.

The chain has TRBV4-2 and TRBJ1-1; no clear D gene. CDR1 and CDR2 (germline): LGHNA, YNFKEQ. The CDR3 totals 15 residues. Between the trimmed V and J ends, which lost 2 bases and 0 bases, there was a span of 10 bases. CDR3 nucleotide sequence: TGTGCCAGCAGCCAACGGGAACCATTGAACACTGAAGCTTTCTTT. It translates to CASSQREPLNTEAFF.

The chain couples TRBV5-1 to TRBJ1-1; D not certain. V was pared by 6 bases and J by 3 bases, with 27 bases between. The CDR3 length is 18 residues. Looked up from germline, CDR1 is SGHRS and CDR2 is YFSETQ. The CDR3 bases are TGCGCCAGCACCGTCTCCCCGTCCGGGCCCGGCGGGGACACTGAAGCTTTCTTT. It specifies CASTVSPSGPGGDTEAFF.

The chain recombines TRBV7-2 with TRBJ2-7; D perhaps matches TRBD1 (5 bases). V shed 6 bases and J shed 7 bases, with 13 bases lying between them. This CDR3 contains 12 residues. CDR1 and CDR2 (germline): SGHTA, FQGNSA. The CDR3 protein is CASSQGVGEQYF. CDR3 DNA: TGTGCCAGCAGTCAAGGGGTGGGGGAGCAGTACTTC.

The J gene is TRBJ2-7, the V gene TRBV5-1; D not resolved. The CDR3 spans 12 residues. The germline V and J ends were trimmed by 1 base and 6 bases, with 8 bases remaining between them. The germline gives CDR1 SGHRS, CDR2 YFSETQ. CDR3 DNA sequence: TGCGCCAGCAGCTTGCCGGGTAGCGAGCAGTACTTC. Translating it yields CASSLPGSEQYF.

This clone was found once. This chain connects TRBV5-6 to TRBJ2-4, with 11 nucleotides matching TRBD1. The CDR3 runs to 16 residues. V shed 4 bases, J shed 7 bases, and the junction held 10 bases outside the gene matches. Germline V lookup: CDR1 SGHDT, CDR2 YYEEEE. The CDR3 is CASSPGTGGFGNIQYF. The CDR3 nucleotides are TGTGCCAGCAGCCCCGGGACAGGGGGTTTTGGGAACATTCAGTACTTC.

The chain couples TRBV15 to TRBJ2-1; D gene unclear. Trimming took 1 base from V and 5 from J, leaving 15 bases between them. Germline CDR1 LNHNV, CDR2 YYDKDF (reference sequence). This CDR3 contains 16 residues. CDR3: CATSRGVLDPDNEQFF. The DNA of the CDR3 is TGTGCCACCAGCAGAGGCGTCCTAGATCCCGACAATGAGCAGTTCTTC.

The rearrangement links TRBV6-5 to TRBJ2-7, with 9 positions matching TRBD2. The CDR3 length is 15 residues. The V segment lost 4 bases and the J segment 5 bases; nucleotides outside the gene matches: 9. Germline CDR1 MNHEY, CDR2 SVGAGI. In DNA, the CDR3 is TGTGCCAGCAGTTCCCCCCGCGGGAGGGCCGACGAGCAGTACTTC. Amino acid sequence: CASSSPRGRADEQYF.

The rearrangement uses TRBV27 and TRBJ2-2; 9 bases match TRBD1. CDR1 is MNHEY and CDR2 is SMNVEV in the germline V gene (reference sequence). The CDR3 is 15 amino acids. V gave up 8 bases and J gave up 2 bases; unmatched junction bases: 6. CDR3 region: CASRGDRVNTGELFF. The CDR3 region has the DNA TGTGCCAGCCGAGGGGACAGGGTAAACACCGGGGAGCTGTTTTTT.

The chain recombines TRBV19 with TRBJ2-5; TRBD1 matches 8 bases. Germline loops: CDR1 LNHDA, CDR2 SQIVND (reference sequence). V trimming: 5 bases; J trimming: 6 bases; junction bases outside the gene matches: 5. The CDR3 runs to 13 residues. CDR3 nucleotides: TGTGCCAGTAGTGGGCAGGGGGCCCAGACCCAGTACTTC. Protein product: CASSGQGAQTQYF.

V gene TRBV4-2 combines with J gene TRBJ2-2; perhaps TRBD1 as D (6 bases). Germline V gene sequence: CDR1 LGHNA, CDR2 YNFKEQ. V lost 1 base and J 8 bases, leaving 17 bases between the germline ends. The CDR3 spans 16 residues. In nucleotides, the CDR3 is TGTGCCAGCAGCCAAGCAGTGAGGGGGAATGAGGGGGAGCTGTTTTTT. Its protein is CASSQAVRGNEGELFF.

This chain joins TRBV7-9 and TRBJ1-1; D uncertain. The CDR3 is 13 amino acids. The germline CDR1 and CDR2 sequences are SEHNR and FQNEAQ (reference sequence). V lost 5 bases and J lost 8, with 15 bases in between. The CDR3 is CASSERARSEAFF. CDR3 bases: TGTGCCAGCAGCGAGAGGGCCAGATCCGAAGCTTTCTTT.

The chain is built from TRBV9 and TRBJ1-3; D call uncertain. Per germline, CDR1 SGDLS and CDR2 YYNGEE. Trimming removed 1 base at V and 3 bases at J, with 11 bases between. CDR3 length: 15 amino acids. The CDR3, as DNA: TGTGCCAGCAGCGTAACCGCGGATGGTGGAAACACCATATATTTT. This codes for CASSVTADGGNTIYF.

This chain connects TRBV19 to TRBJ2-7; 9 nucleotides agree with TRBD1. Trimming took 4 bases from V and 1 from J; bases not matched to a gene: 8. Germline lookup yields CDR1 LNHDA and CDR2 SQIVND (reference sequence). This CDR3 is 16 amino acids long. DNA for the CDR3: TGTGCCAGTAGTACCCCCCGGGACAGGGTATCCTACGAGCAGTACTTC. As protein: CASSTPRDRVSYEQYF.

This rearrangement joins TRBV7-9 to TRBJ1-2; D not certain. Per germline, CDR1 SEHNR and CDR2 FQNEAQ (reference sequence). The length of the CDR3 is 12 residues. The ends were cut back, 1 base at V and 4 bases at J, with 4 bases in the middle. Written as DNA, the CDR3 is TGTGCCAGCAGCTTAGACAGCTATGGCTACACCTTC. Encoded protein: CASSLDSYGYTF. The full variable domain, in which reference TRBV7-9 and TRBJ1-2 provide the parts outside the CDR3, is DTGVSQNPRHKITKRGQNVTFRCDPISEHNRLYWYRQTLGQGPEFLTYFQNEAQLEKSRLLSDRFSAERPKGSFSTLEIQRTEQGDSAMYLCASSLDSYGYTFGSGTRLTVV.

The V call is TRBV4-3, the J call TRBJ1-1, with a weak D call TRBD1 (5 bases). With 1 base removed from V and 7 bases from J, the gap between germline ends came to 7 bases. The CDR3 is 12 residues long. Germline V lookup: CDR1 LGHNA, CDR2 YSLEER. This CDR3 reads CASSQGGIEAFF. The CDR3 DNA sequence: TGCGCCAGCAGCCAAGGGGGCATTGAAGCTTTCTTT.

This clone was counted a single time. The chain employs TRBV18 and TRBJ2-1; D unresolved. Germline V gene sequence: CDR1 KGHSH, CDR2 LQKENI. There are 13 residues in the CDR3. V was pared by 4 bases and J by 9 bases, with 13 bases between. CDR3 loop: CASSLDSPGEQFF. As DNA, the CDR3 is TGTGCCAGCTCACTCGACTCCCCTGGTGAGCAGTTCTTC.

This sequence joins TRBV7-8 and TRBJ2-7; D is unclear. The CDR3 spans 11 residues. The germline V gene encodes CDR1 SGHVS and CDR2 FQNEAQ. V was cut by 3 bases and J by 7 bases, with 7 bases left in between. In DNA, the CDR3 is TGTGCCAGCAGCTTTCGGAGAGAGCAGTACTTC. It specifies CASSFRREQYF.

The chain recombines TRBV28 with TRBJ2-5; the D gene is possibly TRBD2 (6 bases). The CDR3 extends over 15 amino acids. Germline CDR1 and CDR2: MDHEN and SYDVKM. Trimming left V 6 bases short and J 4 bases short, with 18 bases between. In DNA form, the CDR3 reads TGTGCCAGCAGCAAGGGACTTCCCTATCGAGAGACCCAGTACTTC. This encodes CASSKGLPYRETQYF.

The sample holds one count of this clone. V is TRBV11-3 and J is TRBJ1-3, with TRBD1 as a possible D gene (6 bases). The length of the CDR3 is 13 residues. Per germline, CDR1 SGHNT and CDR2 YENEEA. V lost 5 bases to trimming and J lost 4 bases, with 9 bases between them. In DNA form, the CDR3 reads TGTGCCAGCAGCCCGAGGGGGGGAAACACCATATATTTT. Protein product: CASSPRGGNTIYF.

The chain is built from TRBV7-9 and TRBJ2-7; 10 bases fit TRBD1. V shed 5 bases and J 4 bases; nucleotides not matched to a gene: 8. This CDR3 is built from 15 residues. CDR1 and CDR2 (germline): SEHNR, FQNEAQ (reference sequence). CDR3 protein: CASSTPGTGVYEQYF. The CDR3 DNA reads as TGTGCCAGCAGCACCCCCGGGACAGGGGTGTACGAGCAGTACTTC.

This rearrangement joins TRBV29-1 to TRBJ2-6; D unclear. Looked up from germline, CDR1 is SQVTM and CDR2 is ANQGSEA. CDR3 length: 13 amino acids. V was cut by 4 bases and J by 4 bases, with 8 bases left in between. The CDR3 sequence is CSVVAPGANVLTF. The CDR3, as DNA: TGCAGCGTTGTAGCCCCCGGGGCCAACGTCCTGACTTTC.